A single T cell receptor beta chain is shown here with its context. Its antigen is not identified. The data are from a study of T cell responses to AZD1222 COVID-19 vaccine. Whole-study findings and limits: Vaccine-associated CD4 TCRs spanned spike, dominant at 160-218 and 743-854.

The protocol was immunoSEQ multiplex PCR, while the TCRdb copy is restricted to in-frame clones and leaves out a portion. The sample shows some 100,000 clones, more than 70% of them seen only once. Timing groups of about 4 and about 12 weeks for second doses were pooled. The source was peripheral blood, collected 28 days after the second AZD1222 dose. The sequence came from an adult who received the AZD1222 COVID-19 vaccine.

CDR3 amino acids: CASSKPRSYSGETQYF. In DNA, the CDR3 is TGTGCCAGCAGTAAGCCGCGGAGCTATTCGGGAGAGACCCAGTACTTC. V usage is TRBV6-2 or TRBV6-3 and J usage is TRBJ2-5; D is uncertain. From germline, CDR1 is MNHEY and CDR2 SVGEGT. This CDR3 comprises 16 residues. Between the trimmed V and J ends, which lost 5 bases and 4 bases, there was a span of 20 bases.